These 14 T cell receptor beta chains were all obtained from the same sample, sequenced in a study of T-cell memory formation after mild COVID-19. TCRdb ran MiXCR on the 5' RACE reads and lists one entry per CDR3 protein. The sample includes some 40,000 distinct CDR3 sequences, 7.3% seen only once; the top ten take 1.4% to 1.5%. The sequenced sample was PBMCs or a T cell subset sorted from them (not recorded which). These receptors were collected from a man in his late teens or twenties who had mild COVID-19 (a few samples of this study predate the infection). Cell type and time point are not known.

This clonotype was recorded once. This chain joins TRBV27 and TRBJ1-3, with D tentatively TRBD1 (5 bases). Germline CDR1 MNHEY, CDR2 SMNVEV (reference sequence). CDR3 length: 17 amino acids. Trimming stripped 5 bases from V and 0 bases from J, with 17 bases between. Here the CDR3 DNA reads TGTGCCAGCAGTCGGGCTGGGGGGGTCAACTCTGGAAACACCATATATTTT. Protein sequence: CASSRAGGVNSGNTIYF.

This chain joins TRBV29-1 and TRBJ2-5; D might be TRBD2 (6 bases). The germline V gene encodes CDR1 SQVTM and CDR2 ANQGSEA. This CDR3 has 13 residues. Between the trimmed V and J ends, which lost 4 bases and 5 bases, there was a span of 14 bases. The CDR3 DNA follows: TGCAGCGTTGTGGAGGGTAGGGTCGAGACCCAGTACTTC. It codes for CSVVEGRVETQYF.

This clonotype was seen ten or more times. The gene calls are TRBV20-1 and TRBJ2-3; TRBD2 matches at 10 bases. Germline trimming cut 5 bases from V and 1 base from J; bases unmatched to any gene: 0. The CDR3 contains 13 residues. Per the germline V gene, CDR1 is DFQATT and CDR2 is SNEGSKA (reference sequence). CDR3 nucleotides: TGCAGTGCTGGGACTAGCGGCACAGATACGCAGTATTTT. Its protein is CSAGTSGTDTQYF.

Many counts were recorded for this clonotype. The CDR3 here is CASSPTSSRETQYF. DNA for the CDR3: TGCGCCAGCAGCCCGACTAGCTCGAGGGAGACCCAGTACTTC. The chain uses TRBV5-1 and TRBJ2-5; 7 bases fit TRBD2. This CDR3 comprises 14 residues. Germline CDR1 is SGHRS and CDR2 is YFSETQ. V trimming: 4 bases; J trimming: 5 bases; junction bases outside the gene matches: 8.

The chain has TRBV27 and TRBJ1-1, with TRBD1 as a possible D gene (6 bases). Germline V gives CDR1 MNHEY, CDR2 SMNVEV (reference sequence). Trimming cost V 6 bases and J 6 bases, with 20 bases left between them. This CDR3 comprises 15 residues. CDR3 amino acids: CASSEWTARGAEAFF. The CDR3 bases are TGTGCCAGCAGCGAATGGACCGCAAGGGGGGCTGAAGCTTTCTTT.

The chain employs TRBV5-6 and TRBJ2-3; a possible D gene is TRBD2 (5 bases). Germline values: CDR1 SGHDT, CDR2 YYEEEE. V gave up 0 bases and J gave up 0 bases, with 11 bases separating them. This CDR3 region has 16 residues. The CDR3 region is CASSLAQRTSTDTQYF. The CDR3 DNA reads as TGTGCCAGCAGCTTGGCTCAGCGGACCAGCACAGATACGCAGTATTTT.

The chain joins TRBV5-1 to TRBJ1-2; D remains unclear. This CDR3 is 14 amino acids long. Between the trimmed V and J ends, which lost 4 bases and 2 bases, there was a span of 12 bases. Germline CDR1 and CDR2: SGHRS and YFSETQ. Written as DNA, the CDR3 is TGCGCCAGCAGCGCCATGGAGCCGAACTATGGCTACACCTTC. This codes for CASSAMEPNYGYTF.

The rearrangement joins TRBV2 to TRBJ1-5; the D gene is possibly TRBD1 (5 bases). Trimming took 6 bases from V and 7 from J, leaving 13 bases between them. The CDR3 length is 13 residues. Germline CDR1 is SNHLY and CDR2 is FYNNEI. The CDR3 bases are TGTGCCAGCAGCCCTCAGGGAAAGCAGCCCCAGCATTTT. This encodes CASSPQGKQPQHF.

The J gene is TRBJ2-2, the V gene TRBV6-2 or TRBV6-3; D ambiguous. Germline V gives CDR1 MNHEY, CDR2 SVGEGT. The CDR3 is made up of 14 amino acids. Trimming stripped 6 bases from V and 8 bases from J, with 16 bases between. CDR3 loop: CASRRTGSDGELFF. CDR3 nucleotide sequence: TGTGCCAGCAGGAGGACCGGGTCTGATGGGGAGCTGTTTTTT.

V usage is TRBV28 and J usage is TRBJ2-5, with 8 bases aligning to TRBD2. J lost 2 bases, V lost 3 bases, and 8 bases had no gene match. In germline, CDR1 is MDHEN, CDR2 SYDVKM. The CDR3 has 16 amino acids. Written as DNA, the CDR3 is TGTGCCAGCAGTTTTTCGAAAGCGGGGGAGCAAGAGACCCAGTACTTC. Translating it yields CASSFSKAGEQETQYF.

The V call is TRBV6-5, the J call TRBJ1-2, with D possibly TRBD1 on 6 matching bases. The germline V gene encodes CDR1 MNHEY and CDR2 SVGAGI. This CDR3 is built from 15 residues. V lost 0 bases and J lost 5, with 13 bases in between. CDR3 residues: CASSYSAGVGYGYTF. The CDR3 DNA reads as TGTGCCAGCAGTTACTCAGCAGGGGTCGGGTATGGCTACACCTTC.

The rearrangement joins TRBV6-5 to TRBJ2-3; no firm D call. V was trimmed by 0 bases and J by 0 bases, leaving 4 bases between them. CDR1 and CDR2 (germline): MNHEY, SVGAGI. The CDR3 totals 14 residues. The CDR3 DNA is TGTGCCAGCAGTTACTCGGCTAGCACAGATACGCAGTATTTT. Its protein product is CASSYSASTDTQYF.

The chain recombines TRBV4-1 with TRBJ2-7, with TRBD1 identical over 9 bases. Germline CDR1 MGHRA, CDR2 YSYEKL. The CDR3 sequence is 17 residues long. Trimming cost V 0 bases and J 1 base; bases outside gene matches: 7. The CDR3 region is CASSQDSVGTGSYEQYV. The CDR3 DNA is TGCGCCAGCAGCCAAGATAGTGTGGGGACAGGGTCCTACGAGCAGTACGTC.

This clonotype was recorded a few times. The chain recombines TRBV7-9 with TRBJ1-2; D is undetermined. CDR3 length: 12 amino acids. V lost 4 bases, J lost 7 bases, and 10 bases lay in between. The V gene's germline CDR1 is SEHNR and CDR2 FQNEAQ (reference sequence). As DNA, the CDR3 is TGTGCCAGCAGCTCTACGGACCTTGGCTACACCTTC. Amino acids: CASSSTDLGYTF.